A selection of T cell receptor beta chains follows, all from one sample in a study of radiotherapy plus CTLA-4 blockade in lung cancer. Produced via immunoSEQ multiplex PCR; TCRdb's table is partial and in-frame only. The sample records 55,000 to 70,000 clones, 70% to 80% being singletons. Sequencing was performed on peripheral blood, taken from a patient treated with radiotherapy plus ipilimumab. These TCRs come from a human donor with non-small cell lung cancer who had a complete response to radiotherapy plus ipilimumab. Each CDR3 is given with its conserved first and last residue. Fields, in order: V gene, CDR3 protein.

>TRBV7-2
CASSLDRAGGYTF
>TRBV10-1
CASSMRQDYGYTF
>TRBV5-1
CASSLDRSSYNEQFF
>TRBV6-5
CASSQFGGGYNEQFF
>TRBV5-1
CASSSPGQIDFGYTF
>TRBV30
CAWKQTGKDLRTEAFF
>TRBV19
CASSSRPGATGELFF
>TRBV27
CASSSTGTGYYNEQFF
>TRBV18
CATAQGYDTEAFF
>TRBV5-5
CASSLDGDSGNEQFF
>TRBV2
CASRLDRGDQPQHF
>TRBV7-9
CASSWGQGASPLHF
>TRBV7-2
CASSLWSSRIAFF
>TRBV7-6
CASSLEPGTSGSDEQFF
>TRBV27
CASSADRGQVNYGYTF
>TRBV28
CASSARQQSEKLFF
>TRBV5-1
CASSSGTPRSGGYTF
>TRBV29-1
CSVEDERGKETQYF
>TRBV18
CASSPLGQNGGELFF
>TRBV5-1
CASSPRQGAYEQYF
>TRBV10-1
CASSAGREVNGYTF
>TRBV9
CASSVGGEAQYF
>TRBV27
CASSLTRDREVDTQYF
>TRBV9
CASSVGVDSYNEQFF
>TRBV7-2
CASSNGQGADTQYF
>TRBV10-1
CASGQGNTGELFF